A single sample gave rise to the 23 T cell receptor beta chains below, sequenced in a study of T cell responses to AZD1222 COVID-19 vaccine. Only in-frame clones appear in the TCRdb table, and some are missing; sequencing was by immunoSEQ multiplex PCR. Of about 97,000 clones in the sample, around nine tenths were seen once. The starting material was peripheral blood, obtained on day 0 of AZD1222 vaccination. Receptors were obtained from an adult in good health.

The chain carries TRBV5-4 and TRBJ2-5; TRBD1 matches 9 bases. The germline V gene has CDR1 SGHNT and CDR2 YYREEE (reference sequence). The CDR3 has 15 amino acids. Unmatched junction bases numbered 3, after V lost 0 bases and J lost 3 bases. The CDR3 region is CASSLAGTGKETQYF. DNA for the CDR3: TGTGCCAGCAGCTTGGCCGGGACAGGGAAAGAGACCCAGTACTTC.

Here the CDR3 DNA reads TGTGCCAGCAGCGCGGTTCAGGGGGCGCTCGGCAATGAGCAGTTCTTC. Translation: CASSAVQGALGNEQFF. The chain combines TRBV7-6 with TRBJ2-1, with 8 bases matching TRBD1. CDR3 size: 16 residues. The ends lost 5 bases at V and 6 bases at J; junction bases unmatched: 12. Germline values: CDR1 SGHVS, CDR2 FNYEAQ. The full variable domain, in which reference TRBV7-6 and TRBJ2-1 provide the parts outside the CDR3, is GAGVSQSPRYKVTKRGQDVALRCDPISGHVSLYWYRQALGQGPEFLTYFNYEAQQDKSGLPNDRFSAERPEGSISTLTIQRTEQRDSAMYRCASSAVQGALGNEQFFGPGTRLTVL.

The chain combines TRBV10-1 with TRBJ2-1; D is unclear. Looked up from germline, CDR1 is WNHNN and CDR2 is SYGVQD (reference sequence). V lost 5 bases and J 0 bases, leaving 11 bases between the germline ends. The CDR3 has 15 amino acids. The CDR3 reads CASSYNISSYNEQFF. As DNA, the CDR3 is TGCGCCAGCAGTTATAACATATCCTCCTACAATGAGCAGTTCTTC.

The CDR3 sequence: CSVDQLAGIYNEQFF. CDR3 nucleotides: TGCAGCGTTGATCAGCTAGCGGGGATTTACAATGAGCAGTTCTTC. The chain links TRBV29-1 to TRBJ2-1, with 9 positions matching TRBD2. With 3 bases clipped from V and 4 bases from J, the junction kept 7 bases outside the gene matches. The CDR3 length is 15 residues. CDR1 SQVTM and CDR2 ANQGSEA come from the germline V gene.

The sample holds one count of this clone. V and J are TRBV6-5 and TRBJ1-5; D not resolved. The CDR3 has 14 residues. With 6 bases removed from V and 0 bases from J, the gap between germline ends came to 9 bases. Germline loops: CDR1 MNHEY, CDR2 SVGAGI. The CDR3 loop reads CASSEWGSNQPQHF. The CDR3 DNA reads as TGTGCCAGCAGCGAGTGGGGTAGCAATCAGCCCCAGCATTTT.

The rearrangement joins TRBV11-3 to TRBJ1-1; the D gene is possibly TRBD1 (5 bases). The CDR3 loop spans 14 amino acids. V was cut by 7 bases and J by 0 bases, with 12 bases left in between. Looked up from germline, CDR1 is SGHNT and CDR2 is YENEEA. CDR3 sequence (DNA): TGTGCCAGCAAGGGGCCATACATGAACACTGAAGCTTTCTTT. It is translated as CASKGPYMNTEAFF.

In the case of this clone: The sample contains more than one DNA sequence encoding this CDR3. V gene TRBV30 combines with J gene TRBJ2-7; no definite D call. This CDR3 spans 11 amino acids. CDR1 and CDR2 from the germline V gene are GTSNPN and SVGIG (reference sequence). Trimming left V 2 bases short and J 3 bases short, with 5 bases between. In DNA form, the CDR3 reads TGTGCCTGGAGTCCCAGCTACGAGCAGTACTTC. It codes for CAWSPSYEQYF.

V and J are TRBV12-3 or TRBV12-4 and TRBJ1-2; 9 nucleotides align to TRBD1. The length of the CDR3 is 13 residues. V shed 4 bases, J shed 6 bases, and the junction held 3 bases outside the gene matches. The CDR3 region has the DNA TGTGCCAGCAGTTACAGGGGGCGGGATGGCTACACCTTC. Translation gives CASSYRGRDGYTF.

CDR3 sequence: CASSLGQASYEQYF. CDR3 DNA sequence: TGTGCCAGCAGCTTAGGTCAGGCTTCCTACGAGCAGTACTTC. The rearrangement links TRBV7-9 to TRBJ2-7; D not resolved. Deletions cut 1 base from V and 1 base from J, with 8 bases between. CDR3 length: 14 residues. Germline V gene lookup returns CDR1 SEHNR and CDR2 FQNEAQ (reference sequence). Complete variable domain (other parts from reference TRBV7-9 and TRBJ2-7): DTGVSQNPRHKITKRGQNVTFRCDPISEHNRLYWYRQTLGQGPEFLTYFQNEAQLEKSRLLSDRFSAERPKGSFSTLEIQRTEQGDSAMYLCASSLGQASYEQYFGPGTRLTVT.

The V gene is TRBV11-2, the J gene TRBJ2-5; maybe TRBD2 (7 bases). V shed 10 bases and J shed 1 base, with 13 bases lying between them. The CDR3 extends over 13 amino acids. Germline CDR1 reads SGHAT; CDR2 reads FQNNGV. Here the CDR3 DNA reads TGTGCCACCGGGGGGCGGGTCCAAGAGACCCAGTACTTC. It specifies CATGGRVQETQYF.

V usage is TRBV21-1 and J usage is TRBJ2-7; the D segment call TRBD1 is taken from the table without a DNA check. TRBV21-1 is recorded as a pseudogene. The CDR3 totals 18 residues. CDR3 sequence: CASSKEGVKGKARYEQYF. CDR3 DNA: TGTGCCAGCAGCAAAGAGGGGGTGAAAGGGAAGGCTCGGTACGAGCAGTACTTC.

V gene TRBV18 combines with J gene TRBJ2-4, with D unresolved. The CDR3 consists of 13 residues. With 2 bases removed from V and 7 bases from J, the gap between germline ends came to 9 bases. The germline CDR1 and CDR2 sequences are KGHSH and LQKENI. CDR3 sequence: CASSPGSPNIQYF. For the CDR3, the DNA is TGTGCCAGCTCACCAGGTTCCCCCAACATTCAGTACTTC.

V usage is TRBV6-1 and J usage is TRBJ1-6, with unresolved D. Germline loops: CDR1 MNHNS, CDR2 SASEGT. CDR3 length: 15 amino acids. The V and J ends lost 3 bases and 9 bases respectively, with 15 bases between them. The CDR3 DNA sequence: TGTGCCAGCAGTGACCCGTCTGGGCCTATTTCACCCCTCCACTTT. It codes for CASSDPSGPISPLHF.

This clone was detected a few times. V usage is TRBV2 and J usage is TRBJ1-5, with 8 bases matching TRBD1. Germline V gene lookup returns CDR1 SNHLY and CDR2 FYNNEI. The CDR3 spans 13 residues. Trimming at V came to 6 bases and at J to 7 bases, leaving 5 bases not matched to a gene. CDR3 bases: TGTGCCAGCAGAGACACAGGGGGGCAGCCCCAGCATTTT. The encoded protein is CASRDTGGQPQHF.

V and J are TRBV2 and TRBJ1-3; no firm D call. This CDR3 has 16 amino acids. The germline V and J ends were trimmed by 3 bases and 1 base, with 13 bases remaining between them. Germline V gene sequence: CDR1 SNHLY, CDR2 FYNNEI. The CDR3 nucleotides are TGTGCCAGCAGTGAGCAGTCCCATAGGTCTGGAAACACCATATATTTT. It codes for CASSEQSHRSGNTIYF.

This clone was observed a few times. This chain connects TRBV7-8 to TRBJ1-2; D is ambiguous. Germline loops: CDR1 SGHVS, CDR2 FQNEAQ. The CDR3 has 11 residues. Deletions cut 3 bases from V and 6 bases from J, with 5 bases between. This CDR3 is CASSFGHGYTF. CDR3 bases: TGTGCCAGCAGCTTCGGGCATGGCTACACCTTC.

The chain carries TRBV7-3 and TRBJ2-2; D is uncertain. The germline V gene has CDR1 SGHTA and CDR2 FQGTGA. The CDR3 has 14 amino acids. The V gene lost 5 bases and the J gene lost 4 bases, with 11 bases spanning the gap. The DNA of the CDR3 is TGTGCCAGCAGCCCCGTCCACTCCACCGGGGAGCTGTTTTTT. Translation gives CASSPVHSTGELFF. The whole variable domain, filled in from reference TRBV7-3 and TRBJ2-2, reads GAGVSQTPSNKVTEKGKYVELRCDPISGHTALYWYRQSLGQGPEFLIYFQGTGAADDSGLPNDRFFAVRPEGSVSTLKIQRTERGDSAVYLCASSPVHSTGELFFGEGSRLTVL.

The rearrangement joins TRBV28 to TRBJ1-2; no definite D call. V dropped 7 bases and J dropped 8 bases, with 17 bases sitting between them. The V gene's germline CDR1 is MDHEN and CDR2 SYDVKM. CDR3 size: 13 residues. CDR3 sequence reads: CASTPYGGWGYTF. The CDR3 DNA reads TGTGCCAGCACCCCCTATGGAGGGTGGGGCTACACCTTC.

The chain carries TRBV4-3 and TRBJ1-1; D unresolved. Per the germline V gene, CDR1 is LGHNA and CDR2 is YSLEER. The CDR3 contains 14 residues. Trimming pared 1 base from V and 11 bases from J, leaving 17 bases between. CDR3 in DNA: TGCGCCAGCAGCCAAGGAATCCAGACGCTCGGGGCTTTCTTT. Its protein is CASSQGIQTLGAFF.

The J gene is TRBJ2-7, the V gene TRBV27; TRBD1 agrees at 12 bases. From germline, CDR1 is MNHEY and CDR2 SMNVEV (reference sequence). CDR3 size: 16 residues. The ends lost 2 bases at V and 1 base at J; junction bases unmatched: 3. CDR3 sequence: CASSLGDRGLSYEQYF. The CDR3, as DNA: TGTGCCAGCAGTTTAGGGGACAGGGGGCTTTCCTACGAGCAGTACTTC.

This chain uses TRBV30 with TRBJ1-5; 7 bases are shared with TRBD1. Germline V gene lookup returns CDR1 GTSNPN and CDR2 SVGIG (reference sequence). CDR3 size: 18 residues. Losses at the gene ends were 3 bases for V and 3 bases for J; bases not matched to a gene: 17. CDR3 loop: CAWRRKGGDLKANQPQHF. DNA for the CDR3: TGTGCCTGGAGAAGGAAAGGGGGCGATCTAAAAGCCAATCAGCCCCAGCATTTT.

The rearrangement links TRBV7-6 to TRBJ2-1; the match to TRBD2 covers 10 bases. V was pared by 5 bases and J by 5 bases, with 6 bases of the junction left unmatched. Germline V CDR1 and CDR2: SGHVS, FNYEAQ. CDR3 size: 15 residues. The DNA of the CDR3 is TGTGCCAGCAGCGGAGGGCTAGCGGGGGACAATGAGCAGTTCTTC. This gives the protein CASSGGLAGDNEQFF.

This chain links TRBV18 with TRBJ1-1; TRBD1 is a possible D gene (5 bases). The germline V gene encodes CDR1 KGHSH and CDR2 LQKENI. The CDR3 covers 15 residues. V lost 3 bases to trimming and J lost 0 bases, with 11 bases between them. CDR3 DNA: TGTGCCAGCTCACCGACGACAGTCTTGAACACTGAAGCTTTCTTT. Translating it yields CASSPTTVLNTEAFF.